Listed below are T cell receptor beta chains from one sample, sequenced in a study of blood T cell repertoires in COVID-19. This table comes from immunoSEQ multiplex PCR, and its TCRdb copy is limited to in-frame clones, with some not included. The repertoire consists of about 200,000 clones, with 90% to 95% occurring once and the leading ten covering 0.82%. Sequencing used peripheral blood. These receptors all stem from a man aged 60 to 69 with COVID-19, enrolled during active disease. Each CDR3 is given with its conserved first and last residue. D genes are given only for firm matches. Some rows have no size entry. The others give once, few or many, or a class for an expanded clone.

TRBV7-2	TRBD2	NA	TRBJ2-1	CASSLGGTSGAYNEQFF	TGTGCCAGCAGCTTAGGTGGGACTAGCGGGGCCTACAATGAGCAGTTCTTC
TRBV6-5	NA	NA	TRBJ1-3	CASRRGGPSGNTIYF	TGTGCCAGCAGAAGGGGGGGTCCTTCTGGAAACACCATATATTTT
TRBV11-2	TRBD1	NA	TRBJ1-2	CASSWDRGNGYTF	TGTGCCAGCAGCTGGGACAGGGGGAATGGCTACACCTTC
TRBV30	TRBD2	NA	TRBJ2-1	CASTRLAGGMGNEQFF	TGTGCCTCCACTCGACTAGCGGGAGGAATGGGCAATGAGCAGTTCTTC
TRBV6-5	NA	NA	TRBJ2-1	CASSYLGDNEQFF	TGTGCCAGCAGTTACTTGGGAGACAATGAGCAGTTCTTC
TRBV5-6	NA	NA	TRBJ1-2	CASSLVPNGYTF	TGTGCCAGCAGCTTGGTACCTAATGGCTACACCTTC
TRBV4-3	NA	NA	TRBJ2-3	CASSQVGNSRGADTQYF	TGCGCCAGCAGCCAAGTAGGAAACTCCCGAGGAGCAGATACGCAGTATTTT
TRBV21-1	NA	NA	TRBJ1-5	CASSRGQPQHF	TGTGCCAGCAGCAGAGGTCAGCCCCAGCATTTT
TRBV30	NA	NA	TRBJ1-4	CAWSATGTTNEKLFF	TGTGCCTGGAGTGCTACAGGGACAACTAATGAAAAACTGTTTTTT
TRBV12-3/TRBV12-4	NA	once	TRBJ1-1	CASSSWSTEAFF	TGTGCCAGCAGTTCGTGGAGCACTGAAGCTTTCTTT
TRBV6-5	NA	NA	TRBJ1-1	CASSYSGAGSTEAFF	TGTGCCAGCAGTTACTCGGGCGCTGGCTCCACTGAAGCTTTCTTT
TRBV7-2	NA	once	TRBJ2-1	CASSVGGPSNEQFF	TGTGCCAGCAGCGTAGGGGGGCCCTCTAATGAGCAGTTCTTC
TRBV6-5	NA	NA	TRBJ1-1	CASSYSRGMNTEAFF	TGTGCCAGCAGTTACTCGAGGGGGATGAACACTGAAGCTTTCTTT
TRBV5-1	TRBD1	NA	TRBJ2-1	CASSYGQGNNEQFF	TGCGCCAGCAGTTACGGACAGGGGAACAATGAGCAGTTCTTC
TRBV6-5	NA	NA	TRBJ1-2	CASSFGQWGYTF	TGTGCCAGCAGTTTCGGACAGTGGGGCTACACCTTC
TRBV7-9	TRBD1	NA	TRBJ1-1	CASSPVETGGNTEAFF	TGTGCCAGCAGCCCAGTGGAGACAGGGGGGAACACTGAAGCTTTCTTT
TRBV27	TRBD2	once	TRBJ2-7	CASSPTSAKGEQYF	TGTGCCAGCAGCCCCACTAGCGCCAAAGGAGAGCAGTACTTC
TRBV11-2	NA	NA	TRBJ2-3	CASSLARGDTQYF	TGTGCCAGCAGCCTAGCTCGGGGGGATACGCAGTATTTT
TRBV7-9	NA	once	TRBJ1-4	CASSLESGAREKLFF	TGTGCCAGCAGCTTAGAGTCAGGGGCAAGGGAAAAACTGTTTTTT
TRBV7-3	TRBD1	NA	TRBJ1-2	CASSPDRGLSDGYTF	TGTGCCAGCAGCCCCGACAGGGGGCTATCGGATGGCTACACCTTC
TRBV9	TRBD2	NA	TRBJ2-1	CASSVRPGGSYNEQFF	TGTGCCAGCAGCGTACGTCCGGGGGGGTCCTACAATGAGCAGTTCTTC
TRBV6-5	TRBD1	NA	TRBJ1-1	CASTGGGTEAFF	TGTGCCAGCACAGGGGGTGGTACTGAAGCTTTCTTT
TRBV30	NA	few	TRBJ1-1	CASTLGLVKEAFF	TGTGCCTCCACACTAGGGCTCGTGAAGGAAGCTTTCTTT
TRBV6-5	NA	NA	TRBJ1-1	CASSYGGVQNTEAFF	TGTGCCAGCAGTTACGGGGGGGTCCAGAACACTGAAGCTTTCTTT
TRBV5-1	TRBD1	NA	TRBJ1-4	CASSREQGTNEKLFF	TGCGCCAGCAGCAGAGAACAGGGGACTAATGAAAAACTGTTTTTT
TRBV18	TRBD1	few	TRBJ2-2	CASSLGTGSTGELFF	TGTGCCAGCTCACTTGGGACAGGGAGCACCGGGGAGCTGTTTTTT
TRBV3-1/TRBV3-2	NA	NA	TRBJ1-1	CASTPYAGLNTEAFF	TGTGCCAGCACGCCCTATGCAGGGTTGAACACTGAAGCTTTCTTT
TRBV6-5	TRBD1	NA	TRBJ1-6	CASSSNRGKNSPLHF	TGTGCCAGCAGTTCCAACAGGGGAAAAAATTCACCCCTCCACTTT
TRBV6-4	NA	NA	TRBJ1-4	CASSAPPVARGEKLFF	TGTGCCAGCAGTGCCCCCCCGGTCGCCCGAGGCGAAAAACTGTTTTTT
TRBV6-2/TRBV6-3	NA	few	TRBJ1-5	CASSFQGHQPQHF	TGTGCCAGCAGTTTTCAGGGCCATCAGCCCCAGCATTTT
TRBV9	TRBD1	once	TRBJ1-4	CASSARGTGDEKLFF	TGTGCCAGCAGCGCCCGCGGGACAGGGGATGAAAAACTGTTTTTT
TRBV11-2	NA	once	TRBJ2-7	CASSPGLLYEQYF	TGTGCCAGCAGCCCGGGACTCCTCTACGAGCAGTACTTC
TRBV11-2	NA	NA	TRBJ2-7	CASSLEGDHYEQYF	TGTGCCAGCAGCTTAGAAGGAGACCACTACGAGCAGTACTTC
TRBV19	TRBD1	NA	TRBJ2-7	CASSIAGTGSYEQYF	TGTGCCAGTAGTATAGCGGGGACAGGTTCCTACGAGCAGTACTTC
TRBV12-3/TRBV12-4	NA	once	TRBJ1-1	CASSLRSEAFF	TGTGCCAGCAGTTTGAGATCCGAAGCTTTCTTT
TRBV6-5	NA	NA	TRBJ1-4	CASSSRRTDKNEKLFF	TGTGCCAGCAGTTCTCGCCGGACAGACAAAAATGAAAAACTGTTTTTT
TRBV7-2	NA	NA	TRBJ2-5	CASSFGRGETQYF	TGTGCCAGCAGCTTCGGCAGGGGAGAGACCCAGTACTTC
TRBV6-5	NA	NA	TRBJ1-3	CASSPDRFSGNTIYF	TGTGCCAGCAGCCCCGACAGGTTCTCTGGAAACACCATATATTTT
TRBV6-1	NA	NA	TRBJ1-1	CASSDRGSEAFF	TGTGCCAGCAGTGACAGGGGATCTGAAGCTTTCTTT
TRBV27	NA	few	TRBJ1-5	CASSFYSNQPQHF	TGTGCCAGCAGTTTTTATAGCAATCAGCCCCAGCATTTT
TRBV30	NA	once	TRBJ1-1	CAWRIYRGMNTEAFF	TGTGCCTGGAGGATTTACCGCGGAATGAACACTGAAGCTTTCTTT
TRBV11-2	TRBD1	NA	TRBJ2-7	CASSLVRTGGREQYF	TGTGCCAGCAGCTTAGTAAGGACAGGGGGCCGGGAGCAGTACTTC
TRBV27	TRBD1	few	TRBJ2-5	CASSRDREQETQYF	TGTGCCAGCAGTAGGGACAGGGAACAAGAGACCCAGTACTTC
TRBV7-8	TRBD1	NA	TRBJ1-5	CASSSNTGGNQPQHF	TGTGCCAGCAGCTCTAACACAGGGGGCAATCAGCCCCAGCATTTT
TRBV27	TRBD2	NA	TRBJ2-2	CASSLPLAGHPGELFF	TGTGCCAGCAGTTTACCCTTAGCGGGCCATCCCGGGGAGCTGTTTTTT
TRBV3-1/TRBV3-2	TRBD1	NA	TRBJ2-3	CASSQRTGGTDTQYF	TGTGCCAGCAGCCAGAGGACAGGGGGCACAGATACGCAGTATTTT
TRBV6-1	NA	NA	TRBJ1-3	CASSELRVVSGNTIYF	TGTGCCAGCAGTGAACTCCGAGTAGTCTCTGGAAACACCATATATTTT
TRBV9	TRBD1	NA	TRBJ1-2	CASSPGQGAGYGYTF	TGTGCCAGCAGCCCCGGACAGGGTGCGGGGTATGGCTACACCTTC
TRBV7-9	NA	NA	TRBJ2-1	CASSSGGQGPPYNEQFF	TGTGCCAGCAGCTCCGGGGGGCAGGGTCCACCATACAATGAGCAGTTCTTC